This T cell receptor (beta chain) was sequenced in a study of blood T cell repertoires in COVID-19. Turning to the study itself: From T cells, B-cell-depleted T cells, or PBMCs came the material, which was cDNA or gDNA.

On this clone: The sample contains more than one DNA sequence encoding this CDR3.

As handled by the study authors: The assay estimated nucleated cells by amplifying reference gene primers. Generated by immunoSEQ multiplex PCR, the TCRdb table keeps only in-frame clones and is missing some. The V and J calls and clone size were taken over from that table, and D and trimming were inferred from the DNA. The table shows under 400,000 clones, with under 90% occurring only once. The sequenced sample consisted of peripheral blood. The clonotype comes from a woman aged 25 to 45 with COVID-19, enrolled during active disease.

The CDR3 region has the DNA TGTGCCAGCTCACCACCAACAGGGACCTACGAGCAGTACTTC. It yields the protein CASSPPTGTYEQYF. The chain links TRBV18 to TRBJ2-7; TRBD1 might be the D (6 bases). Looked up from germline, CDR1 is KGHSH and CDR2 is LQKENI. Trimming stripped 0 bases from V and 2 bases from J, with 8 bases between. The CDR3 extends over 14 amino acids.